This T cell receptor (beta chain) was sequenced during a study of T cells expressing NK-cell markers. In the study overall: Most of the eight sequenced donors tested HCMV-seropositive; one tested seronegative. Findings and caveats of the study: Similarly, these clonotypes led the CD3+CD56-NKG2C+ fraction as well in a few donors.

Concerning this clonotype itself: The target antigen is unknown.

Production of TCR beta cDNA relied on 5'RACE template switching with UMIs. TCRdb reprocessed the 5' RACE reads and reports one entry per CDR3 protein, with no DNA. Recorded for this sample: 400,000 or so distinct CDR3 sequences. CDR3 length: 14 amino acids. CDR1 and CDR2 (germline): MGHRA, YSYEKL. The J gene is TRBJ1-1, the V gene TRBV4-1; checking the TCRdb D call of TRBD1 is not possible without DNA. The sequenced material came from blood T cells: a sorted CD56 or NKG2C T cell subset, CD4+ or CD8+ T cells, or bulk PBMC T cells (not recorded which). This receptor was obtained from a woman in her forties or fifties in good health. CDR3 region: CASSQAGTLPEAFF.